This note documents a single TCR beta chain sequence. Original analysis: Cell counts per sample came from amplifying reference gene primers. The method was immunoSEQ multiplex PCR; TCRdb's version includes in-frame clones alone and lacks a portion of them. V, J and clone size are taken as reported in that table, and D and trimming were inferred from the DNA itself. The sample records some 77,000 clones, 87% being singletons. V lost 4 bases and J lost 6, with 13 bases in between. The CDR3 covers 13 residues. Germline CDR1 reads SGHVS; CDR2 reads FQNEAQ. This sample is drawn from a study of blood T cell repertoires in COVID-19. Study-level background: COVID-19 samples collected from the United States, Italy and Spain covered acute and convalescent phases. T cells, B-cell-depleted T cells, or PBMCs supplied cDNA or gDNA.

Specimen: peripheral blood. The chain joins TRBV7-8 to TRBJ2-7, with a possible D match to TRBD2 (5 bases). This clonotype was sampled from a man aged 25-45 years with acute or convalescent COVID-19. CDR3 region: CASSSPSGFEQYF. CDR3 sequence (DNA): TGTGCCAGCAGCTCACCCTCGGGGTTCGAGCAGTACTTC.